These 25 T cell receptor beta chains were sequenced from one sample in a study of blood T cell repertoires in COVID-19. The data were produced by immunoSEQ multiplex PCR, yet TCRdb's version contains in-frame clones alone and is incomplete. This table holds under 95,000 clones, roughly 84% found once. Sequencing was performed on peripheral blood. These receptors all stem from a man aged 65 to 85 with acute or convalescent COVID-19.

This clone was found a few times. V usage is TRBV4-1 and J usage is TRBJ2-7, with 9 nucleotides matching TRBD1. CDR3 size: 15 residues. Germline V gene sequence: CDR1 MGHRA, CDR2 YSYEKL. V was pared by 3 bases and J by 6 bases, with 9 bases of the junction left unmatched. The CDR3 is CASSHAGTGRPEQYF. The DNA for the CDR3 is TGCGCCAGCAGCCACGCCGGGACAGGGAGGCCCGAGCAGTACTTC.

The chain is built from TRBV4-1 and TRBJ1-2, with D perhaps matching TRBD1 (5 bases). CDR1 and CDR2 from the germline V gene are MGHRA and YSYEKL. Between the trimmed V and J ends, which lost 0 bases and 5 bases, there was a span of 16 bases. This CDR3 has 16 amino acids. The CDR3 sequence is CASSQERLPRGYGYTF. CDR3 coding DNA: TGCGCCAGCAGCCAAGAAAGGCTCCCTCGGGGGTATGGCTACACCTTC.

This clone occurred a few times. The chain couples TRBV7-9 to TRBJ1-2; 9 bases are shared with TRBD1. CDR3 length: 16 residues. Germline V gene sequence: CDR1 SEHNR, CDR2 FQNEAQ (reference sequence). V was pared by 4 bases and J by 3 bases, with 9 bases of the junction left unmatched. CDR3 coding DNA: TGTGCCAGCAGCTCCAGTTCGGGACAGGGCCACTATGGCTACACCTTC. The encoded protein is CASSSSSGQGHYGYTF.

The rearrangement links TRBV19 to TRBJ2-7; the D gene is possibly TRBD1 (5 bases). Per the germline V gene, CDR1 is LNHDA and CDR2 is SQIVND (reference sequence). V was clipped by 6 bases and J by 6 bases, with 18 bases between them. The CDR3 extends over 14 amino acids. The CDR3 DNA sequence: TGTGCCAGTAGAGAGACGGACACTCTCGCCGAGCAGTACTTC. It yields the protein CASRETDTLAEQYF. Combining the CDR3 with reference TRBV19 and TRBJ2-7 gives the whole variable domain DGGITQSPKYLFRKEGQNVTLSCEQNLNHDAMYWYRQDPGQGLRLIYYSQIVNDFQKGDIAEGYSVSREKKESFPLTVTSAQKNPTAFYLCASRETDTLAEQYFGPGTRLTVT.

The rearrangement joins TRBV29-1 to TRBJ2-2, with D perhaps TRBD1 (5 bases). CDR3 length: 14 amino acids. The germline V and J ends were trimmed by 4 bases and 8 bases, with 17 bases remaining between them. Germline CDR1 SQVTM, CDR2 ANQGSEA. The CDR3 region has the DNA TGCAGCGTTGGACAGTTCCTCGATAAAGGGGAGCTGTTTTTT. Protein sequence: CSVGQFLDKGELFF.

In this sample, this clone turned up a few times. The chain links TRBV7-7 to TRBJ2-5; weak D call: TRBD2 (6 bases). V was clipped by 4 bases and J by 5 bases, with 14 bases between them. CDR1 SSHAT and CDR2 FNYEAQ come from the germline V gene (reference sequence). The CDR3 is 14 amino acids. CDR3 in amino acids: CASSSDMGGETQYF. The DNA for the CDR3 is TGTGCCAGCAGCTCCGATATGGGAGGCGAGACCCAGTACTTC.

This chain joins TRBV25-1 and TRBJ2-1; D uncertain. V dropped 1 base and J dropped 6 bases, with 10 bases sitting between them. CDR1 is MGHDK, CDR2 SYGVNS, per germline. The CDR3 sequence is 14 residues long. The CDR3 DNA sequence: TGTGCCAGCAGTGAATCGCGGCAGCGCAATGAGCAGTTCTTC. Its protein product is CASSESRQRNEQFF.

The chain has TRBV6-5 and TRBJ1-5; 8 nucleotides match TRBD1. Per germline, CDR1 MNHEY and CDR2 SVGAGI. The length of the CDR3 is 13 residues. Germline trimming cut 5 bases from V and 9 bases from J; bases unmatched to any gene: 6. This CDR3 is CASSRQGLWPQHF. Written as DNA, the CDR3 is TGTGCCAGCAGTAGACAGGGGCTTTGGCCCCAGCATTTT.

The chain links TRBV4-1 to TRBJ1-3; D might be TRBD1 (5 bases). This CDR3 has 15 amino acids. Looked up from germline, CDR1 is MGHRA and CDR2 is YSYEKL. V gave up 4 bases and J gave up 0 bases, with 10 bases separating them. The CDR3 DNA reads as TGCGCCAGCAGCCCGCAGGGAATCTCTGGAAACACCATATATTTT. Its protein is CASSPQGISGNTIYF.

The genes are TRBV4-1 and TRBJ1-1; 7 bases agree with TRBD1. CDR3 size: 16 residues. Germline-derived CDR1 and CDR2 are MGHRA and YSYEKL. Unmatched junction bases numbered 11, after V lost 4 bases and J lost 3 bases. The DNA for the CDR3 is TGCGCCAGCAGCCCAACAGACAGGGCCGTATACACTGAAGCTTTCTTT. Its translation is CASSPTDRAVYTEAFF.

This clone was found once. The J gene is TRBJ2-1, the V gene TRBV2; 11 bases agree with TRBD2. CDR1 and CDR2 (germline): SNHLY, FYNNEI. With 7 bases clipped from V and 8 bases from J, the junction kept 7 bases outside the gene matches. This CDR3 has 14 amino acids. This chain's CDR3 is CASKRSGGADEQFF. In DNA form, the CDR3 reads TGTGCCAGCAAACGTAGCGGGGGGGCGGATGAGCAGTTCTTC.

The V gene is TRBV6-5, the J gene TRBJ2-7, with TRBD1 matching over 7 bases. After removal of 6 bases from V and 3 bases from J, the junction contained 5 bases not matched to a gene. CDR3 length equals 13 residues. The germline CDR1 and CDR2 sequences are MNHEY and SVGAGI. Here the CDR3 DNA reads TGTGCCAGCAGGATGGACAGGAACTACGAGCAGTACTTC. Amino acid sequence: CASRMDRNYEQYF.

The CDR3: CASSPKGGVNTEAFF. Here the CDR3 DNA reads TGTGCCAGCTCACCGAAAGGGGGAGTGAACACTGAAGCTTTCTTT. V usage is TRBV18 and J usage is TRBJ1-1; D may be TRBD1 (6 bases). The germline V and J ends were trimmed by 3 bases and 0 bases, with 11 bases remaining between them. The CDR3 covers 15 residues. Germline loops: CDR1 KGHSH, CDR2 LQKENI. The full variable domain, its missing parts supplied by reference TRBV18 and TRBJ1-1, is NAGVMQNPRHLVRRRGQEARLRCSPMKGHSHVYWYRQLPEEGLKFMVYLQKENIIDESGMPKERFSAEFPKEGPSILRIQQVVRGDSAAYFCASSPKGGVNTEAFFGQGTRLTVV.

V gene TRBV6-4 combines with J gene TRBJ2-7; perhaps TRBD1 as D (5 bases). This CDR3 contains 15 residues. Looked up from germline, CDR1 is MRHNA and CDR2 is SNTAGT. Trimming left V 0 bases short and J 3 bases short, with 12 bases between. The CDR3 sequence is CASSDSWGSLYEQYV. Here the CDR3 DNA reads TGTGCCAGCAGTGACTCGTGGGGCAGTCTCTACGAGCAGTACGTC.

The chain joins TRBV2 to TRBJ2-1; D uncertain. The V end was cut by 3 bases, the J end by 7 bases, with 7 bases between. CDR1 and CDR2 from the germline V gene are SNHLY and FYNNEI. CDR3 length: 12 amino acids. CDR3 amino acids: CASSEKENEQFF. The CDR3 DNA follows: TGTGCCAGCAGTGAGAAGGAGAATGAGCAGTTCTTC. The complete variable domain, with remaining parts taken from reference TRBV2 and TRBJ2-1, reads EPEVTQTPSHQVTQMGQEVILRCVPISNHLYFYWYRQILGQKVEFLVSFYNNEISEKSEIFDDQFSVERPDGSNFTLKIRSTKLEDSAMYFCASSEKENEQFFGPGTRLTVL.

The chain employs TRBV6-1 and TRBJ2-5; possibly TRBD1 for D (6 bases). The germline V gene encodes CDR1 MNHNS and CDR2 SASEGT. The CDR3 loop spans 13 amino acids. The ends were cut back, 3 bases at V and 4 bases at J, with 9 bases in the middle. This chain's CDR3 is CASSDVGGETQYF. The DNA of the CDR3 is TGTGCCAGCAGTGATGTAGGGGGAGAGACCCAGTACTTC.

This clone was found once. The V call is TRBV6-1, the J call TRBJ1-5; D is possibly TRBD1 (6 bases). CDR3 length: 15 residues. V was clipped by 3 bases and J by 2 bases, with 11 bases between them. Germline V gene lookup returns CDR1 MNHNS and CDR2 SASEGT. The CDR3 DNA follows: TGTGCCAGCAGTGACCAACAGGGTGGCAATCAGCCCCAGCATTTT. Protein sequence: CASSDQQGGNQPQHF.

CDR3 residues: CASSLGAHNEQFF. Written as DNA, the CDR3 is TGTGCCAGCAGCCTAGGGGCCCACAATGAGCAGTTCTTC. The chain carries TRBV12-3 or TRBV12-4 and TRBJ2-1, with D possibly TRBD1 on 5 matching bases. Between the trimmed V and J ends, which lost 6 bases and 5 bases, there was a span of 11 bases. The CDR3 consists of 13 residues.

This clone was observed a single time. V usage is TRBV19 and J usage is TRBJ1-5, with 8 bases that match TRBD1. The CDR3 consists of 16 residues. Germline values: CDR1 LNHDA, CDR2 SQIVND (reference sequence). Losses at the gene ends were 0 bases for V and 7 bases for J; bases not matched to a gene: 8. The CDR3 bases are TGTGCCAGTAGTATAGAACCCCAGGGGGCTAAACAGCCCCAGCATTTT. It specifies CASSIEPQGAKQPQHF.

A few counts support this clone. V gene TRBV7-9 combines with J gene TRBJ2-5, with D uncertain. Germline V CDR1 and CDR2: SEHNR, FQNEAQ (reference sequence). The CDR3 is made up of 13 amino acids. With 5 bases removed from V and 5 bases from J, the gap between germline ends came to 12 bases. The CDR3 reads CASSQRSVETQYF. The CDR3 region has the DNA TGTGCCAGCAGCCAACGTAGTGTCGAGACCCAGTACTTC.

The chain links TRBV4-1 to TRBJ2-7; maybe TRBD1 (6 bases). The CDR3 length is 16 residues. V dropped 4 bases and J dropped 3 bases, with 19 bases sitting between them. In germline, CDR1 is MGHRA, CDR2 YSYEKL. The chain's CDR3 is CASSPSRTDPYYEQYF. CDR3 nucleotides: TGCGCCAGCAGCCCCTCCCGGACAGATCCTTACTACGAGCAGTACTTC.

This clone has only one observation. V usage is TRBV4-2 and J usage is TRBJ2-7; tentatively, D is TRBD1 (5 bases). The CDR3 extends over 15 amino acids. From germline, CDR1 is LGHNA and CDR2 YNFKEQ. V was cut by 4 bases and J by 2 bases, with 15 bases left in between. This chain's CDR3 is CASSLSASTAYEQYF. CDR3 coding DNA: TGTGCCAGCAGCCTGTCGGCATCGACAGCCTACGAGCAGTACTTC.

This clone was seen a single time. V is TRBV6-1 and J is TRBJ2-7, with D possibly being TRBD2 (6 bases). This CDR3 has 18 residues. The germline V gene encodes CDR1 MNHNS and CDR2 SASEGT. The V gene lost 3 bases and the J gene lost 0 bases, with 21 bases spanning the gap. The CDR3 loop is CASSEDRGVTVGSYEQYV. The CDR3, as DNA: TGTGCCAGCAGTGAGGACCGCGGGGTGACAGTTGGCTCCTACGAGCAGTACGTC.

This rearrangement joins TRBV19 to TRBJ1-4; TRBD1 aligns across 9 bases. The trim removed 8 bases at V and 0 bases at J, leaving 7 bases unmatched. Germline CDR1 and CDR2: LNHDA and SQIVND (reference sequence). The CDR3 is 16 residues long. CDR3 nucleotides: TGTGCCAGTGGACAGGGGCTACTTGCAACTAATGAAAAACTGTTTTTT. This sequence encodes CASGQGLLATNEKLFF. Full variable domain (remainder filled in from reference TRBV19 and TRBJ1-4): DGGITQSPKYLFRKEGQNVTLSCEQNLNHDAMYWYRQDPGQGLRLIYYSQIVNDFQKGDIAEGYSVSREKKESFPLTVTSAQKNPTAFYLCASGQGLLATNEKLFFGSGTQLSVL.

The chain uses TRBV29-1 and TRBJ2-5, with 7 bases identical to TRBD2. CDR1 and CDR2 from the germline V gene are SQVTM and ANQGSEA. With V trimmed by 1 base and J by 4 bases, 3 bases remained unmatched. This CDR3 contains 13 residues. The CDR3 DNA follows: TGCAGCGTTGAAGGGGGGGGTGGAGAGACCCAGTACTTC. Residues: CSVEGGGGETQYF.